This TCR beta chain was identified during a study of T cell repertoires in ileal Crohn's disease. Included were adult ileal or ileocolonic Crohn's patients indicated for ileocolonic resection. The CDR3 covers 14 residues. V lost 1 base and J 6 bases, leaving 9 bases between the germline ends. Germline CDR1 and CDR2: MGHRA and YSYEKL. TCRB immunosequencing input was roughly 500 nanograms of biopsy DNA per sample. Method: immunoSEQ multiplex PCR; TCRdb's copy keeps in-frame clones and lacks some. The sample has 15,000 or so clones; about 90% are singletons. The specimen was ileal tissue. This clonotype was obtained from an adult with Crohn's disease. The rearrangement joins TRBV4-1 to TRBJ1-4, with D uncertain. The CDR3 region has the DNA TGCGCCAGCAGCCAAGGTTCCCGGGATGAAAAACTGTTTTTT. Protein: CASSQGSRDEKLFF.